Listed below are T cell receptor beta chains from one sample, sequenced in a study of blood T cell repertoires in COVID-19. Sequencing used immunoSEQ multiplex PCR; TCRdb keeps in-frame clones, though not all of them. Here the sample spans 350,000 to 450,000 clones, roughly nine tenths being singletons. Sample: PBMCs or T cells enriched from blood (not recorded which). These receptor sequences come from a woman aged 25 to 39 who had recovered from COVID-19. CDR3s include the opening cysteine and the closing phenylalanine or tryptophan. Fields, in order: V gene, J gene, D gene, clone size, CDR3 DNA, CDR3 protein. D genes are given only for firm matches. Clone sizes are given selectively: once, few, many, or a class where the clone is expanded.

V gene: TRBV19
J gene: TRBJ1-3
D gene: -
clone size: -
CDR3 DNA: TGTGCCAGTAGACAGCCCAGCTCTGGAAACACCATATATTTT
CDR3 protein: CASRQPSSGNTIYF

V gene: TRBV9
J gene: TRBJ1-1
D gene: -
clone size: -
CDR3 DNA: TGTGCCAGCAGCGTAAGCTTGAGCACTGAAGCTTTCTTT
CDR3 protein: CASSVSLSTEAFF

V gene: TRBV5-6
J gene: TRBJ1-2
D gene: -
clone size: -
CDR3 DNA: TGTGCCAGCAGCGGCGGCAACTATGGCTACACCTTC
CDR3 protein: CASSGGNYGYTF

V gene: TRBV7-2
J gene: TRBJ2-7
D gene: -
clone size: -
CDR3 DNA: TGTGCCAGCAGCTTAACCGGTAAAAACTACGAGCAGTACTTC
CDR3 protein: CASSLTGKNYEQYF

V gene: TRBV19
J gene: TRBJ2-2
D gene: TRBD1
clone size: -
CDR3 DNA: TGTGCCAGTGAAACAGGGGGCTCCGGCGGGGAGCTGTTTTTT
CDR3 protein: CASETGGSGGELFF

V gene: TRBV25-1
J gene: TRBJ2-1
D gene: TRBD1
clone size: -
CDR3 DNA: TGTGCCAGCAGTGATGTGGGGGGACAGGATTACAATGAGCAGTTCTTC
CDR3 protein: CASSDVGGQDYNEQFF

V gene: TRBV30
J gene: TRBJ1-5
D gene: -
clone size: -
CDR3 DNA: TGTGCCTGGAGTGGACAGGTGCGGGGGTATCGGCCCCAGCATTTT
CDR3 protein: CAWSGQVRGYRPQHF

V gene: TRBV5-4
J gene: TRBJ2-3
D gene: -
clone size: -
CDR3 DNA: TGTGCCAGCAGCTCGAAAGTAGGCGGATCTAGCACAGATACGCAGTATTTT
CDR3 protein: CASSSKVGGSSTDTQYF

V gene: TRBV30
J gene: TRBJ1-2
D gene: -
clone size: -
CDR3 DNA: TGTGCCGCCCCGGTGGGGGCGGAGGGCTACACCTTC
CDR3 protein: CAAPVGAEGYTF

V gene: TRBV19
J gene: TRBJ1-1
D gene: TRBD1
clone size: -
CDR3 DNA: TGTGCCAGTAGTAGGGACAGGGGCGGAGGGACTGAAGCTTTCTTT
CDR3 protein: CASSRDRGGGTEAFF

V gene: TRBV3-1/TRBV3-2
J gene: TRBJ2-7
D gene: TRBD1
clone size: -
CDR3 DNA: TGTGCCAGCAGCGGGGACAGCTACGAGCAGTACTTC
CDR3 protein: CASSGDSYEQYF

V gene: TRBV7-2
J gene: TRBJ2-1
D gene: -
clone size: -
CDR3 DNA: TGTGCCAGCAGCCCCTCAGACAGGAACAATGAGCAGTTCTTC
CDR3 protein: CASSPSDRNNEQFF

V gene: TRBV27
J gene: TRBJ2-3
D gene: TRBD1
clone size: -
CDR3 DNA: TGTGCCAGCAGTCCAGGGGGCCCAGATACGCAGTATTTT
CDR3 protein: CASSPGGPDTQYF

V gene: TRBV19
J gene: TRBJ1-1
D gene: -
clone size: -
CDR3 DNA: TGTGCCAGTAGTGCCGGTCGGAGTACTGAAGCTTTCTTT
CDR3 protein: CASSAGRSTEAFF

V gene: TRBV11-2
J gene: TRBJ2-1
D gene: TRBD2
clone size: -
CDR3 DNA: TGTGCCAGCAGCTTGGGACTAGCGGAGCAGTTCTTC
CDR3 protein: CASSLGLAEQFF

V gene: TRBV4-1
J gene: TRBJ1-1
D gene: -
clone size: -
CDR3 DNA: TGCGCCAGCAGCCATTCACAGGGTCTGAGCGACACTGAAGCTTTCTTT
CDR3 protein: CASSHSQGLSDTEAFF

V gene: TRBV5-1
J gene: TRBJ2-1
D gene: -
clone size: -
CDR3 DNA: TGCGCCAGCAGACTCATCCCAGCGAAGAGCTCCTACAATGAGCAGTTCTTC
CDR3 protein: CASRLIPAKSSYNEQFF

V gene: TRBV30
J gene: TRBJ2-7
D gene: TRBD2
clone size: few
CDR3 DNA: TGTGCCTGGATCACGGGAGGGATCCCCTACGAGCAGTACTTC
CDR3 protein: CAWITGGIPYEQYF

V gene: TRBV6-6
J gene: TRBJ2-2
D gene: TRBD2
clone size: many
CDR3 DNA: TGTGCCAGCAGTCTCGGACTAGCGGGAGTCGGGACCGGGGAGCTGTTTTTT
CDR3 protein: CASSLGLAGVGTGELFF

V gene: TRBV5-1
J gene: TRBJ2-5
D gene: TRBD1
clone size: -
CDR3 DNA: TGCGCCAGCAGCTCGGGACAGACCCAAGAGACCCAGTACTTC
CDR3 protein: CASSSGQTQETQYF

V gene: TRBV2
J gene: TRBJ1-2
D gene: -
clone size: -
CDR3 DNA: TGTGCCAGGAAGAACCGGGGGATCTATGGCTACACCTTC
CDR3 protein: CARKNRGIYGYTF

V gene: TRBV10-3
J gene: TRBJ2-1
D gene: TRBD2
clone size: -
CDR3 DNA: TGTGCCATCAGTGCCGCTAGCGGACCGTACAATGAGCAGTTCTTC
CDR3 protein: CAISAASGPYNEQFF

V gene: TRBV6-1
J gene: TRBJ2-1
D gene: -
clone size: -
CDR3 DNA: TGTGCCAGCAGTGAGAGAGGGGGTTCATACAATGAGCAGTTCTTC
CDR3 protein: CASSERGGSYNEQFF

V gene: TRBV28
J gene: TRBJ1-1
D gene: -
clone size: -
CDR3 DNA: TGTGCCAGCAAACCCCCAGGGCAGAACACTGAAGCTTTCTTT
CDR3 protein: CASKPPGQNTEAFF

V gene: TRBV7-9
J gene: TRBJ2-7
D gene: TRBD2
clone size: -
CDR3 DNA: TGTGCCAGCAGCTCGGGACTAGCGGGAGGGGGCTCCTACGAGCAGTACTTC
CDR3 protein: CASSSGLAGGGSYEQYF

V gene: TRBV6-5
J gene: TRBJ1-3
D gene: -
clone size: -
CDR3 DNA: TGTGCCAGCTCTTCTCTGAGCTCTGGAAACACCATATATTTT
CDR3 protein: CASSSLSSGNTIYF

V gene: TRBV19
J gene: TRBJ2-1
D gene: TRBD2
clone size: -
CDR3 DNA: TGTGCCAGTGCCGGGACTAGCTTCGTCAATGAGCAGTTCTTC
CDR3 protein: CASAGTSFVNEQFF

V gene: TRBV7-2
J gene: TRBJ2-7
D gene: TRBD1
clone size: -
CDR3 DNA: TGTGCCAGCAGACCTACCCGGACAGGGTTCAACGAGCAGTACTTC
CDR3 protein: CASRPTRTGFNEQYF

V gene: TRBV30
J gene: TRBJ1-1
D gene: TRBD1
clone size: -
CDR3 DNA: TGTGCCGTGGGACAGGGGAGCCCTGAAGCTTTCTTT
CDR3 protein: CAVGQGSPEAFF

V gene: TRBV29-1
J gene: TRBJ1-1
D gene: -
clone size: few
CDR3 DNA: TGCAGCGTTTCCCGGGAGGGAGCTTTCTTT
CDR3 protein: CSVSREGAFF

V gene: TRBV7-2
J gene: TRBJ2-1
D gene: TRBD2
clone size: -
CDR3 DNA: TGTGCCAGCAGCTTGGTCCTAGCGGGGGGGAAGAATGAGCAGTTCTTC
CDR3 protein: CASSLVLAGGKNEQFF

V gene: TRBV6-5
J gene: TRBJ1-5
D gene: -
clone size: -
CDR3 DNA: TGTGCCAGCAGTTACTCCGGTGGTGGGCATCAGCCCCAGCATTTT
CDR3 protein: CASSYSGGGHQPQHF

V gene: TRBV27
J gene: TRBJ1-1
D gene: TRBD1
clone size: -
CDR3 DNA: TGTGCCAGCAGTTCCCTGGACAGGGGATCGACTGAAGCTTTCTTT
CDR3 protein: CASSSLDRGSTEAFF

V gene: TRBV29-1
J gene: TRBJ2-2
D gene: -
clone size: -
CDR3 DNA: TGCAGCGGGTCAACGAACGGGGGGCCTGGCGGGGAGCTGTTTTTT
CDR3 protein: CSGSTNGGPGGELFF

V gene: TRBV7-9
J gene: TRBJ1-2
D gene: TRBD1
clone size: once
CDR3 DNA: TGTGCCAGCAGCTTCGGGACAGGGTTTAAGGTCTTAAACTATGGCTACACCTTC
CDR3 protein: CASSFGTGFKVLNYGYTF

V gene: TRBV15
J gene: TRBJ2-1
D gene: TRBD1
clone size: -
CDR3 DNA: TGTGCCACCAGCATAAGGGACAGGGCTTTTGAGCAGTTCTTC
CDR3 protein: CATSIRDRAFEQFF

V gene: TRBV29-1
J gene: TRBJ1-2
D gene: TRBD1
clone size: -
CDR3 DNA: TGCAGCGTTCTGACAGGGGTGGCTGGCTACACCTTC
CDR3 protein: CSVLTGVAGYTF

V gene: TRBV6-5
J gene: TRBJ1-3
D gene: -
clone size: -
CDR3 DNA: TGTGCCAGCGTTGGGACTCCTGGAAACACCATATATTTT
CDR3 protein: CASVGTPGNTIYF

V gene: TRBV7-9
J gene: TRBJ1-4
D gene: -
clone size: -
CDR3 DNA: TGTGCCAGCAGCTTAGGAACAGGGCGGGCTAATGAAAAACTGTTTTTT
CDR3 protein: CASSLGTGRANEKLFF

V gene: TRBV18
J gene: TRBJ1-2
D gene: -
clone size: once
CDR3 DNA: TGTGCCAGCTCACCACTTGGTGGTGCGGGGGCAGTGGGCTATGGCTACACCTTC
CDR3 protein: CASSPLGGAGAVGYGYTF

V gene: TRBV20-1
J gene: TRBJ1-2
D gene: -
clone size: once
CDR3 DNA: TGCAGTGCTGGTGAAATGGTCGGACTGGGAATTAACTATGGCTACACCTTC
CDR3 protein: CSAGEMVGLGINYGYTF

V gene: TRBV28
J gene: TRBJ1-2
D gene: -
clone size: -
CDR3 DNA: TGTGCCAGCCGACTACTTTTGGGCGGGGCTAACTATGGCTACACCTTC
CDR3 protein: CASRLLLGGANYGYTF

V gene: TRBV6-5
J gene: TRBJ2-5
D gene: TRBD2
clone size: -
CDR3 DNA: TGTGCCAGCAGCTACGGGGGGGCGTCGACCCAGTACTTC
CDR3 protein: CASSYGGASTQYF

V gene: TRBV2
J gene: TRBJ2-7
D gene: -
clone size: -
CDR3 DNA: TGTGCCAGCCGGGATGTGTCAGAGTACGAGCAGTACTTC
CDR3 protein: CASRDVSEYEQYF

V gene: TRBV28
J gene: TRBJ1-5
D gene: TRBD1
clone size: -
CDR3 DNA: TGTGCCAGCAGTAAAGGACAGGGGGCACAGCCCCAGCATTTT
CDR3 protein: CASSKGQGAQPQHF

V gene: TRBV30
J gene: TRBJ1-1
D gene: -
clone size: once
CDR3 DNA: TGTGCCTGGAGCGCCCAGGGGAGAATAAGGACTGAAGCTTTCTTT
CDR3 protein: CAWSAQGRIRTEAFF

V gene: TRBV5-1
J gene: TRBJ2-3
D gene: TRBD1
clone size: -
CDR3 DNA: TGCGCCAGCAGCTTGGGTACAGGGGGCACAGATACGCAGTATTTT
CDR3 protein: CASSLGTGGTDTQYF

V gene: TRBV27
J gene: TRBJ2-3
D gene: -
clone size: -
CDR3 DNA: TGTGCCAGCAGGACCCCGAACAGGGTCGGCACAGATACGCAGTATTTT
CDR3 protein: CASRTPNRVGTDTQYF

V gene: TRBV5-1
J gene: TRBJ1-2
D gene: TRBD1
clone size: -
CDR3 DNA: TGCGCCAGCAGCTTGAGCCCGGGACAGCCCTCTAACTATGGCTACACCTTC
CDR3 protein: CASSLSPGQPSNYGYTF